Below, 3 T cell receptor beta chains from the same sample are listed, as sequenced in a study of blood T cell repertoires in COVID-19. Generated by immunoSEQ multiplex PCR, the TCRdb table keeps only in-frame clones and is missing some. Counted here are 440,000 or so clones, around 91% occurring once; the ten biggest clones make up roughly 1.6%. The sequencing input was peripheral blood. The receptors were gathered from a middle-aged woman with COVID-19, enrolled during active disease.

This rearrangement joins TRBV5-1 to TRBJ2-7, with 9 nucleotides matching TRBD1. Trimming cost V 1 base and J 11 bases; bases outside gene matches: 13. This CDR3 has 15 residues. Germline lookup yields CDR1 SGHRS and CDR2 YFSETQ. The DNA of the CDR3 is TGCGCCAGCAGCTTGACCGGGACAGGGCAAAGGGAGGAGTACTTC. Encoded protein: CASSLTGTGQREEYF.

The chain uses TRBV7-3 and TRBJ2-7; 9 positions match TRBD1. The CDR3 spans 15 residues. CDR1 and CDR2 from the germline V gene are SGHTA and FQGTGA. After removal of 5 bases from V and 8 bases from J, the junction contained 13 bases not matched to a gene. CDR3 nucleotide sequence: TGTGCCAGCAGCGGTTCCGGGACAGGGTTTGAAAAGCAGTACTTC. Translation gives CASSGSGTGFEKQYF.

Only one count was recorded for this clone. The chain links TRBV6-6 to TRBJ2-1, with 8 bases that match TRBD2. Trimming cost V 7 bases and J 3 bases; bases outside gene matches: 11. The CDR3 covers 16 residues. The V gene's germline CDR1 is MNHNY and CDR2 SVGAGI (reference sequence). CDR3 sequence (DNA): TGTGCCAGCACCCTCTACGGGAGGGTTCTCTACAATGAGCAGTTCTTC. Amino acid sequence: CASTLYGRVLYNEQFF.